This T cell receptor (beta chain) was identified during a study of blood T cells in healthy people across ages. Comments on this clonotype: Its antigen is unidentified.

Total RNA was extracted at no less than 6 micrograms per sample. Study-level points and caveats: Among long-lived donors, naive CD4+ cells were more numerous and diversity higher than in aged donors. The donors' CMV status was not determined, possibly confounding changes in expanded clonotypes. A conclusive naive versus antigen-experienced comparison was prevented by the unsorted PBMCs.

Primers used in a second PCR of roughly 7 to 12 cycles were a sample-barcoded 5' primer and a J-beta primer mix. TCRdb analysed the 5' RACE reads with MiXCR anew, one entry per CDR3 protein. This sample has over 1,500,000 distinct CDR3 sequences, with roughly 52% found just once. The CDR3 totals 17 residues. V was pared by 0 bases and J by 0 bases, with 14 bases between. Per the germline V gene, CDR1 is LGHNA and CDR2 is YNFKEQ. Sequenced: blood. The sequence was obtained from a woman in her 40s in good health. This chain links TRBV4-2 with TRBJ1-1; D call uncertain. The CDR3 DNA follows: TGTGCCAGCAGCCAAGATTGGGCAGGAGATATGAACACTGAAGCTTTCTTT. Its protein is CASSQDWAGDMNTEAFF.